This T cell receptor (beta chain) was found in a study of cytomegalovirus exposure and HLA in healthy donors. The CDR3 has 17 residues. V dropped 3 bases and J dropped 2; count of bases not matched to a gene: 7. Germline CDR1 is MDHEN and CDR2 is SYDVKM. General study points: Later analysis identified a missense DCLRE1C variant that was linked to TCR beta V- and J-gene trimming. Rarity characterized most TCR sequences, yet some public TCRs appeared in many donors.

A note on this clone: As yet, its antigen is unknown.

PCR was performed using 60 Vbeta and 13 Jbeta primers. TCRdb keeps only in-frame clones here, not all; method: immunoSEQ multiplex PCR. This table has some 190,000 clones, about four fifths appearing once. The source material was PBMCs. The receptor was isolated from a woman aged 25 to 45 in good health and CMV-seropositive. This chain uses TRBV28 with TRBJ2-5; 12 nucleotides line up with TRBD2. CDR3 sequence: CASSLALAGGPQETQYF. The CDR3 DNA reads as TGTGCCAGCAGTTTGGCTCTAGCGGGAGGGCCGCAAGAGACCCAGTACTTC.